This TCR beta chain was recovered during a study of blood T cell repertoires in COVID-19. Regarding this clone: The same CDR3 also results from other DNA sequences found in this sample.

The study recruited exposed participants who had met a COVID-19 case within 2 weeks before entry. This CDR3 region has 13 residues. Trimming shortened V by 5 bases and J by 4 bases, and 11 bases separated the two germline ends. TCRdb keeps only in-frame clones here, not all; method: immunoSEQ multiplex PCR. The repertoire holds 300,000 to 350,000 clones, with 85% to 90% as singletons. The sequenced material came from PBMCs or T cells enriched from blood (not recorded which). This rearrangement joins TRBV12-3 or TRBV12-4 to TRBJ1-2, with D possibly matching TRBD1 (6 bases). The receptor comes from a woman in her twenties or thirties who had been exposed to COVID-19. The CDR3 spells CASSLGQFYGYTF. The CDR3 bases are TGTGCCAGCAGTCTCGGACAGTTCTATGGCTACACCTTC.